This T cell receptor (beta chain) was identified during a study of T cells in Graves' hyperthyroidism and ophthalmopathy. The study left out patients who had uncontrolled infection, other autoimmune disease, pregnancy or lactation. TCR beta CDR3 regions were amplified from RNA transcripts. HTBI primers were employed in a first-round RT-PCR of the TCR CDR3. TCRdb passed the multiplex PCR reads through MiXCR, listing each CDR3 protein once. Of about 59,000 distinct CDR3 sequences in the sample, about 57% were seen once. Germline V CDR1 and CDR2: LNHNV, YYDKDF (reference sequence). The CDR3 is made up of 12 amino acids. The V and J ends lost 2 bases and 0 bases respectively, with 0 bases between them.

The chain links TRBV15 to TRBJ2-3; D gene uncertain. Sequencing input: blood. This sequence originates from a woman in her sixties or seventies with Graves' ophthalmopathy. The CDR3 nucleotides are TGTGCCACCAGCAGAAGCACAGATACGCAGTATTTT. As protein: CATSRSTDTQYF. The entire variable domain, with the rest obtained from reference TRBV15 and TRBJ2-3, is as follows: DAMVIQNPRYQVTQFGKPVTLSCSQTLNHNVMYWYQQKSSQAPKLLFHYYDKDFNNEADTPDNFQSRRPNTSFCFLDIRSPGLGDTAMYLCATSRSTDTQYFGPGTRLTVL.